The 20 T cell receptor beta chains presented below share a single source sample, sequenced in a study of response to subunit inactivated influenza vaccine. TCRdb reanalysed the RT-PCR reads using MiXCR and keeps one entry per CDR3 protein. Of approximately 480,000 distinct CDR3 sequences listed, 10% to 11% are singletons. The material sequenced was PBMCs from blood, taken more than 35 days after vaccination. These receptor sequences come from a man aged 45 to 65 who received an inactivated influenza vaccine.

The table lists this clonotype with a few counts. The J gene is TRBJ2-1, the V gene TRBV7-2; possibly TRBD2 for D (6 bases). The germline V gene encodes CDR1 SGHTA and CDR2 FQGNSA. Trimming shortened V by 3 bases and J by 9 bases, and 9 bases separated the two germline ends. This CDR3 has 12 residues. CDR3 in DNA: TGTGCCAGCAGCTTGGGACTCGGTGAGCAGTTCTTC. As protein: CASSLGLGEQFF.

The genes are TRBV7-3 and TRBJ2-7, with D perhaps assigned TRBD1 or TRBD2 (5 bases each). Germline lookup yields CDR1 SGHTA and CDR2 FQGTGA. Trimming removed 4 bases from V and 7 bases from J, with 14 bases in between. There are 13 residues in the CDR3. The CDR3: CASSSVGEGEQYF. The CDR3, as DNA: TGTGCCAGCAGCTCGGTGGGAGAGGGGGAGCAGTACTTC.

This clonotype occurred a few times. V gene TRBV7-8 combines with J gene TRBJ2-2, with 7 bases fitting TRBD1. The CDR3 consists of 17 residues. From germline, CDR1 is SGHVS and CDR2 FQNEAQ. V lost 4 bases and J lost 3; bases outside the gene matches: 11. CDR3 sequence: CASSWRQGREYTGELFF. The CDR3 coding sequence is TGTGCCAGCAGCTGGAGACAGGGTAGAGAGTACACCGGGGAGCTGTTTTTT.

The chain has TRBV7-6 and TRBJ2-2; the match to TRBD2 covers 14 bases. Germline values: CDR1 SGHVS, CDR2 FNYEAQ. The CDR3 extends over 15 amino acids. Trimming cost V 4 bases and J 6 bases; bases outside gene matches: 1. CDR3 amino acids: CASSSTSGRAGELFF. The CDR3 DNA follows: TGTGCCAGCAGCTCGACTAGCGGGAGGGCCGGGGAGCTGTTTTTT.

As regards this clonotype: One end of the junction is discordant with germline, which a read error may explain. J is TRBJ2-1 and V is TRBV7-7; 8 bases are a match to TRBD1. The CDR3 runs 16 residues. Germline CDR1 SSHAT, CDR2 FNYEAQ (reference sequence). DNA for the CDR3: TGTGCTAGCAGCCCGTTGGGGACAGGTCCCTACAATGAGCAGTTCTTC. It specifies CASSPLGTGPYNEQFF. Supplemented by reference TRBV7-7 and TRBJ2-1, the full variable domain reads GAGVSQSPRYKVTKRGQDVTLRCDPISSHATLYWYQQALGQGPEFLTYFNYEAQPDKSGLPSDRFSAERPEGSISTLTIQRTEQRDSAMYRCASSPLGTGPYNEQFFGPGTRLTVL.

The gene calls are TRBV6-1 and TRBJ2-3; perhaps TRBD2 as D (5 bases). The CDR3 is 15 amino acids. The germline CDR1 and CDR2 sequences are MNHNS and SASEGT. V lost 7 bases to trimming and J lost 0 bases, with 14 bases between them. The CDR3 bases are TGTGCCAGCACCGAGGGCGCAGCTAGCACAGATACGCAGTATTTT. Encoded protein: CASTEGAASTDTQYF.

There are many counts of this clonotype. J is TRBJ2-5 and V is TRBV20-1; D perhaps matches TRBD2 (5 bases). The germline CDR1 and CDR2 sequences are DFQATT and SNEGSKA (reference sequence). Trimming removed 0 bases at V and 5 bases at J, with 13 bases between. The CDR3 totals 14 residues. CDR3: CSARERHGVETQYF. Here the CDR3 DNA reads TGCAGTGCTAGAGAGAGACACGGGGTGGAGACCCAGTACTTC.

The chain couples TRBV6-2 or TRBV6-3 to TRBJ2-2; 12 nucleotides agree with TRBD2. V shed 4 bases, J shed 0 bases, and the junction held 6 bases outside the gene matches. The CDR3 consists of 18 residues. Germline CDR1 MNHEY, CDR2 SVGEGT. Here the CDR3 DNA reads TGTGCCAGCAGTTCCCGACTAGCGGGGGCCGCGAACACCGGGGAGCTGTTTTTT. As protein: CASSSRLAGAANTGELFF.

The CDR3 here is CASSRDGVAGELFF. The CDR3 DNA is TGTGCCAGCAGTAGGGACGGAGTGGCCGGGGAGCTGTTTTTT. This chain links TRBV7-2 with TRBJ2-2, with D possibly called TRBD1 or TRBD2 (5 bases each). CDR3 length: 14 amino acids. Deletions cut 6 bases from V and 6 bases from J, with 14 bases between. Germline lookup yields CDR1 SGHTA and CDR2 FQGNSA.

The CDR3 reads CASSLVNSYEQYF. In DNA, the CDR3 is TGTGCCAGCAGTTTAGTCAACTCCTACGAGCAGTACTTC. This chain uses TRBV12-3 or TRBV12-4 with TRBJ2-7; D unclear. This CDR3 spans 13 amino acids. Trimming took off 1 base at V and 0 bases at J, with 4 bases between the two ends.

This clonotype was seen only a few times. This chain links TRBV7-2 with TRBJ1-2, with no clear D. The germline gives CDR1 SGHTA, CDR2 FQGNSA. The CDR3 consists of 13 residues. With 0 bases removed from V and 8 bases from J, the gap between germline ends came to 10 bases. CDR3 protein: CASSLAMRVGYTF. The CDR3, as DNA: TGTGCCAGCAGCTTAGCAATGAGAGTGGGCTACACCTTC.

In this sample, this clonotype turned up a few times. This chain links TRBV2 with TRBJ2-2, with D perhaps TRBD2 (5 bases). Trimming cost V 1 base and J 2 bases, with 8 bases left between them. Per the germline V gene, CDR1 is SNHLY and CDR2 is FYNNEI. The CDR3 extends over 15 amino acids. The CDR3 DNA reads TGTGCCAGCAGTGAAGGACTACGCAACACCGGGGAGCTGTTTTTT. This codes for CASSEGLRNTGELFF.

Concerning this clonotype: Germline is not matched at one junction end, which may reflect a read error. V and J are TRBV4-3 and TRBJ2-1; 8 nucleotides match TRBD2. Germline V gene data show CDR1 as LGHNA and CDR2 as YSLEER. The length of the CDR3 is 13 residues. In DNA, the CDR3 is TGCGCCAGCAGCCAAGATATCCGGGGGGGCTCTCTCTTC. It specifies CASSQDIRGGSLF.

The chain uses TRBV30 and TRBJ2-1; no clear D gene. The V end was cut by 5 bases, the J end by 7 bases, with 12 bases between. CDR1 GTSNPN and CDR2 SVGIG come from the germline V gene (reference sequence). The length of the CDR3 is 12 residues. CDR3 coding DNA: TGTGCCTGGGGCCGCTTAAGGAATGAGCAGTTCTTC. Its translation: CAWGRLRNEQFF. The full variable domain, with the rest looked up from reference TRBV30 and TRBJ2-1, is SQTIHQWPATLVQPVGSPLSLECTVEGTSNPNLYWYRQAAGRGLQLLFYSVGIGQISSEVPQNLSASRPQDRQFILSSKKLLLSDSGFYLCAWGRLRNEQFFGPGTRLTVL.

The gene calls are TRBV4-2 and TRBJ2-3; 10 nucleotides line up with TRBD2. Germline assignment: CDR1 LGHNA and CDR2 YNFKEQ. The junction had 5 bases not matched to a gene; V was cut back by 1 base and J by 1 base. CDR3 length equals 17 residues. The CDR3 loop is CASSQVGLAGGTDTQYF. The CDR3 bases are TGTGCCAGCAGCCAAGTGGGCCTAGCGGGAGGCACAGATACGCAGTATTTT.

This clonotype has only a few counts. J is TRBJ1-2 and V is TRBV20-1; TRBD1 is a possible D gene (6 bases). With 4 bases removed from V and 8 bases from J, the gap between germline ends came to 20 bases. This CDR3 region has 14 residues. CDR1 is DFQATT, CDR2 SNEGSKA, per germline (reference sequence). As DNA, the CDR3 is TGCAGTGCTACCAGACTCACAGGGTTGTCGGGCTACACCTTC. Amino acid sequence: CSATRLTGLSGYTF.

There are many counts of this clonotype. The chain uses TRBV5-1 and TRBJ2-4; tentative D call: TRBD1 (5 bases). This CDR3 has 15 amino acids. The ends were cut back, 0 bases at V and 6 bases at J, with 13 bases in the middle. The germline V gene has CDR1 SGHRS and CDR2 YFSETQ. The CDR3 reads CASSLEVRGSNIQYF. The CDR3 DNA reads TGCGCCAGCAGCTTGGAAGTTAGGGGATCAAACATTCAGTACTTC.

The chain couples TRBV10-2 to TRBJ1-4; D is undetermined. CDR1 and CDR2 (germline): WSHSY, SAAADI. CDR3 length: 13 amino acids. Trimming shortened V by 4 bases and J by 5 bases, and 8 bases separated the two germline ends. The CDR3 loop reads CASSAGKNEKLFF. For the CDR3, the DNA is TGCGCCAGCAGTGCGGGGAAGAATGAAAAACTGTTTTTT.

The genes are TRBV25-1 and TRBJ2-5; D uncertain. Germline V gives CDR1 MGHDK, CDR2 SYGVNS. V was clipped by 7 bases and J by 5 bases, with 8 bases between them. The CDR3 has 11 residues. This CDR3 reads CASTFWETQYF. In nucleotides, the CDR3 is TGTGCCAGCACCTTTTGGGAGACCCAGTACTTC.

This rearrangement joins TRBV20-1 to TRBJ2-7, with no clear D. Germline-derived CDR1 and CDR2 are DFQATT and SNEGSKA (reference sequence). The CDR3 is 14 residues long. V shed 0 bases and J shed 0 bases, with 9 bases lying between them. The CDR3 loop reads CSARDWAGSYEQYF. The CDR3 DNA sequence: TGCAGTGCTAGAGATTGGGCTGGCTCCTACGAGCAGTACTTC.